This entry lists 28 T cell receptor beta chains sequenced from one sample in a study of blood T cell repertoires in COVID-19 (dated by TCRdb to the early 2020s). Library preparation was by the immunoSEQ multiplex PCR assay. What TCRdb holds here is the immuneACCESS table cut down to in-frame rearrangements. Part of the clones is not present; checked against another copy, under half of the missing clones reflect an unresolved V gene, and the others are unexplained. The sample data list some 390,000 clones, and approximately 90% of these were observed just once. 1% to 1.3% of the sample belongs to the ten largest clones. Material: PBMCs or T cells enriched from blood (not recorded which). The source of these receptors is a young man who had recovered from COVID-19.

The chain has TRBV3-1 (or the pseudogene TRBV3-2) and TRBJ2-7; maybe TRBD1 (5 bases). The CDR3 extends over 15 amino acids. V dropped 1 base and J dropped 3 bases, with 13 bases sitting between them. Germline V CDR1 and CDR2: LGHDT, YNNKEL (reference sequence). DNA of the CDR3: TGTGCCAGCAGCCAAGGACCCGACAGTTACTACGAGCAGTACTTC. The encoded protein is CASSQGPDSYYEQYF.

In its sample, this clone was seen once. This chain uses TRBV2 with TRBJ1-2; no reliable D call. The CDR3 is made up of 15 amino acids. Germline assignment: CDR1 SNHLY and CDR2 FYNNEI. V gave up 4 bases and J gave up 6 bases, with 18 bases separating them. The CDR3 DNA reads as TGTGCCAGCAGTGCACAAGGGTCCAACGGGGATGGCTACACCTTC. This codes for CASSAQGSNGDGYTF.

This clone was found once. The chain combines TRBV10-3 with TRBJ2-3, with 9 bases identical to TRBD1. After removal of 6 bases from V and 6 bases from J, the junction contained 10 bases not matched to a gene. CDR3 size: 15 residues. Germline V gene sequence: CDR1 ENHRY, CDR2 SYGVKD. The CDR3 here is CAIRRDRALGDTQYF. The CDR3, as DNA: TGTGCCATCAGAAGGGACAGGGCATTAGGGGATACGCAGTATTTT.

The chain couples TRBV12-3 or TRBV12-4 to TRBJ2-7; unclear D gene. The CDR3 extends over 12 amino acids. Trimming pared 6 bases from V and 2 bases from J, leaving 8 bases between. CDR3 DNA sequence: TGTGCCAGCAGCTCCAGGCCCTACGAGCAGTACTTC. Encoded protein: CASSSRPYEQYF.

The CDR3, as DNA: TGTGCCAGCAGCTATGGACTAGCGGTAAACTCCTACGAGCAGTACTTC. Translating it yields CASSYGLAVNSYEQYF. The chain recombines TRBV7-9 with TRBJ2-7; 10 nucleotides agree with TRBD2. CDR1 is SEHNR and CDR2 is FQNEAQ in the germline V gene (reference sequence). The V segment lost 4 bases and the J segment 0 bases; nucleotides outside the gene matches: 6. The length of the CDR3 is 16 residues. Complete variable domain (other parts from reference TRBV7-9 and TRBJ2-7): DTGVSQNPRHKITKRGQNVTFRCDPISEHNRLYWYRQTLGQGPEFLTYFQNEAQLEKSRLLSDRFSAERPKGSFSTLEIQRTEQGDSAMYLCASSYGLAVNSYEQYFGPGTRLTVT.

The chain couples TRBV14 to TRBJ2-1; 10 bases map to TRBD2. V shed 0 bases, J shed 4 bases, and the junction held 6 bases outside the gene matches. The CDR3 has 17 amino acids. CDR1 and CDR2 (germline): SGHDN, FVKESK. The CDR3 sequence: CASSQDTGLAKYNEQFF. The CDR3 DNA reads as TGTGCCAGCAGCCAAGATACGGGACTAGCGAAGTACAATGAGCAGTTCTTC. The full variable domain, completed using reference TRBV14 and TRBJ2-1, is EAGVTQFPSHSVIEKGQTVTLRCDPISGHDNLYWYRRVMGKEIKFLLHFVKESKQDESGMPNNRFLAERTGGTYSTLKVQPAELEDSGVYFCASSQDTGLAKYNEQFFGPGTRLTVL.

This clone appeared once. This sequence joins TRBV11-2 and TRBJ2-1; 7 bases map to TRBD2. The trim removed 0 bases at V and 5 bases at J, leaving 4 bases unmatched. Germline CDR1 reads SGHAT; CDR2 reads FQNNGV. The CDR3 has 15 amino acids. CDR3 sequence: CASSLDSGPHNEQFF. CDR3 nucleotides: TGTGCCAGCAGCTTAGATAGCGGGCCCCACAATGAGCAGTTCTTC.

The rearrangement uses TRBV18 and TRBJ1-3; 7 bases map to TRBD1. The CDR3 consists of 15 residues. Trimming removed 3 bases from V and 4 bases from J; junction bases left unmatched: 6. CDR1 is KGHSH, CDR2 LQKENI, per germline. CDR3 sequence (DNA): TGTGCCAGCTCACCGGCGACAGGGATCGGAAACACCATATATTTT. It encodes CASSPATGIGNTIYF.

This chain uses TRBV12-3 or TRBV12-4 with TRBJ2-2; D call uncertain. V was pared by 5 bases and J by 8 bases, with 6 bases between. This CDR3 comprises 11 residues. CDR3 in DNA: TGTGCCAGCAGTACGACAGGGGAGCTGTTTTTT. As protein: CASSTTGELFF.

This chain links TRBV28 with TRBJ1-2; no clear D gene. Germline CDR1 and CDR2: MDHEN and SYDVKM. Deletions cut 3 bases from V and 4 bases from J, with 6 bases between. The CDR3 extends over 12 amino acids. The CDR3 nucleotides are TGTGCCAGCAGTTTTAACAGCTATGGCTACACCTTC. Its protein product is CASSFNSYGYTF.

The chain couples TRBV18 to TRBJ2-1, with D possibly being TRBD2 (7 bases). The CDR3 spans 13 residues. With 3 bases removed from V and 7 bases from J, the gap between germline ends came to 10 bases. The germline gives CDR1 KGHSH, CDR2 LQKENI. Written as DNA, the CDR3 is TGTGCCAGCTCACCGGGGGGGGCAAATGAGCAGTTCTTC. It is translated as CASSPGGANEQFF.

The chain is built from TRBV6-6 and TRBJ2-5, with a weak D call TRBD1 (5 bases). The CDR3 is 15 residues long. Germline CDR1 reads MNHNY; CDR2 reads SVGAGI (reference sequence). Trimming removed 2 bases at V and 0 bases at J, with 10 bases between. CDR3 in DNA: TGTGCCAGCAGTTACCAAGGGGTGTACCAAGAGACCCAGTACTTC. Protein sequence: CASSYQGVYQETQYF.

The CDR3, as DNA: TGTGCCAGCAGCCCCCCGGACAGGGGGCTTGCTGAAGCTTTCTTT. It translates to CASSPPDRGLAEAFF. The rearrangement uses TRBV7-9 and TRBJ1-1, with TRBD1 identical over 11 bases. Germline CDR1 SEHNR, CDR2 FQNEAQ (reference sequence). V shed 5 bases and J 6 bases; nucleotides not matched to a gene: 8. The CDR3 is 15 residues long.

The V gene is TRBV4-1, the J gene TRBJ1-1; TRBD1 is a possible D gene (5 bases). Trimming pared 8 bases from V and 7 bases from J, leaving 29 bases between. CDR1 and CDR2 from the germline V gene are MGHRA and YSYEKL. This CDR3 comprises 17 residues. CDR3 amino acids: CASRQNDAGAGLGEAFF. CDR3 in DNA: TGCGCCAGCCGGCAAAATGACGCTGGGGCAGGGCTCGGTGAAGCTTTCTTT.

This clone turned up a few times. The rearrangement joins TRBV27 to TRBJ1-1; TRBD1 matches 11 bases. The CDR3 sequence is 14 residues long. CDR1 and CDR2 from the germline V gene are MNHEY and SMNVEV (reference sequence). J lost 4 bases, V lost 6 bases, and 4 bases had no gene match. CDR3 in DNA: TGTGCCAGCAGGACCGGGACAGGGGGCACTGAAGCTTTCTTT. Its translation: CASRTGTGGTEAFF.

The rearrangement links TRBV7-2 to TRBJ2-4; 8 bases fit TRBD2. This CDR3 region has 14 residues. Per germline, CDR1 SGHTA and CDR2 FQGNSA. Unmatched junction bases numbered 12, after V lost 5 bases and J lost 12 bases. The CDR3 DNA reads TGTGCCAGCAGCCAGATAGCGGGAAACCGGGCTCAGTACTTC. Its protein is CASSQIAGNRAQYF.

The genes are TRBV14 and TRBJ2-1; 10 bases are a match to TRBD2. V trimming: 1 base; J trimming: 0 bases; junction bases outside the gene matches: 6. The CDR3 loop spans 18 amino acids. Germline V gene data show CDR1 as SGHDN and CDR2 as FVKESK. The CDR3 DNA sequence: TGTGCCAGCAGCCAAGCTAGCGGGAGAAGGAACTCCTACAATGAGCAGTTCTTC. Translation: CASSQASGRRNSYNEQFF.

V usage is TRBV5-1 and J usage is TRBJ2-5; D remains unclear. The V gene's germline CDR1 is SGHRS and CDR2 YFSETQ. This CDR3 is 12 amino acids long. Trimming cost V 3 bases and J 2 bases, with 5 bases left between them. DNA of the CDR3: TGCGCCAGCAGCTCGGTTCAAGAGACCCAGTACTTC. Translation gives CASSSVQETQYF.

The rearrangement joins TRBV5-1 to TRBJ2-5, with D hard to call. With 2 bases removed from V and 0 bases from J, the gap between germline ends came to 11 bases. The germline gives CDR1 SGHRS, CDR2 YFSETQ. CDR3 size: 15 residues. The CDR3 reads CASSFLSTDQETQYF. CDR3 sequence (DNA): TGCGCCAGCAGCTTTCTATCCACAGACCAAGAGACCCAGTACTTC.

There are many counts of this clone. The chain combines TRBV10-3 with TRBJ1-2, with D tentatively TRBD1 (6 bases). Germline V gene lookup returns CDR1 ENHRY and CDR2 SYGVKD. V shed 1 base and J shed 4 bases, with 10 bases lying between them. CDR3 size: 14 residues. CDR3 protein: CAISEWGPGYGYTF. The DNA for the CDR3 is TGTGCCATCAGTGAGTGGGGGCCCGGCTATGGCTACACCTTC.

The rearrangement joins TRBV7-9 to TRBJ1-1; D remains ambiguous. CDR3 length: 11 amino acids. Between the trimmed V and J ends, which lost 6 bases and 11 bases, there was a span of 13 bases. Germline V gives CDR1 SEHNR, CDR2 FQNEAQ (reference sequence). DNA for the CDR3: TGTGCCAGCAGTTCTAGCGGATCCGCTTTCTTT. Translation gives CASSSSGSAFF.

The genes are TRBV5-1 and TRBJ1-5; 11 nucleotides agree with TRBD1. Looked up from germline, CDR1 is SGHRS and CDR2 is YFSETQ. The CDR3 sequence is 15 residues long. V gave up 3 bases and J gave up 6 bases; unmatched junction bases: 5. CDR3 amino acids: CASSSGQGAGQPQHF. The CDR3 nucleotides read TGCGCCAGCAGCTCAGGACAGGGGGCTGGTCAGCCCCAGCATTTT. Full variable domain (outside the CDR3, taken from reference TRBV5-1 and TRBJ1-5): KAGVTQTPRYLIKTRGQQVTLSCSPISGHRSVSWYQQTPGQGLQFLFEYFSETQRNKGNFPGRFSGRQFSNSRSEMNVSTLELGDSALYLCASSSGQGAGQPQHFGDGTRLSIL.

The rearrangement joins TRBV10-2 to TRBJ1-6; unclear D gene. The CDR3 is made up of 14 amino acids. Germline lookup yields CDR1 WSHSY and CDR2 SAAADI. V was clipped by 0 bases and J by 10 bases, with 10 bases between them. The CDR3 coding sequence is TGCGCCAGCAGTGAGTCTACGCTATGGTCACCCCTCCACTTT. It translates to CASSESTLWSPLHF.

This chain uses TRBV11-2 with TRBJ1-2; the match to TRBD1 covers 9 bases. V shed 6 bases, J shed 5 bases, and the junction held 7 bases outside the gene matches. The CDR3 covers 14 residues. The germline gives CDR1 SGHAT, CDR2 FQNNGV. The CDR3 region is CASRTGGTGYGYTF. The CDR3 DNA follows: TGTGCCAGCAGAACAGGCGGGACAGGGTATGGCTACACCTTC.

The chain is built from TRBV25-1 and TRBJ1-6, with D maybe TRBD1 (6 bases). The CDR3 has 11 amino acids. CDR1 and CDR2 (germline): MGHDK, SYGVNS. Trimming stripped 8 bases from V and 7 bases from J, with 6 bases between. CDR3 coding DNA: TGTGCCAGCGGACAGAATTCACCCCTCCACTTT. It specifies CASGQNSPLHF.

A single count supports this clone. The chain employs TRBV28 and TRBJ1-5; 10 bases agree with TRBD1. J was trimmed by 4 bases and V by 8 bases; bases with no gene match: 2. The CDR3 spans 13 residues. Looked up from germline, CDR1 is MDHEN and CDR2 is SYDVKM. The CDR3 bases are TGTGCCAGCTCGGGACAGGGGAATCAGCCCCAGCATTTT. This encodes CASSGQGNQPQHF. The full variable domain, rest sourced from reference TRBV28 and TRBJ1-5, is DVKVTQSSRYLVKRTGEKVFLECVQDMDHENMFWYRQDPGLGLRLIYFSYDVKMKEKGDIPEGYSVSREKKERFSLILESASTNQTSMYLCASSGQGNQPQHFGDGTRLSIL.

The V gene is TRBV11-2, the J gene TRBJ2-7, with 11 bases fitting TRBD2. CDR1 and CDR2 (germline): SGHAT, FQNNGV. The CDR3 consists of 16 residues. Trimming at V came to 5 bases and at J to 3 bases, leaving 9 bases not matched to a gene. CDR3 loop: CASSRIAGGLGYEQYF. The CDR3 region has the DNA TGTGCCAGCAGCCGAATAGCGGGAGGGCTTGGCTACGAGCAGTACTTC. Together with reference TRBV11-2 and TRBJ2-7, the CDR3 gives the full variable domain: EAGVAQSPRYKIIEKRQSVAFWCNPISGHATLYWYQQILGQGPKLLIQFQNNGVVDDSQLPKDRFSAERLKGVDSTLKIQPAKLEDSAVYLCASSRIAGGLGYEQYFGPGTRLTVT.

This sequence joins TRBV10-3 and TRBJ1-4, with TRBD1 identical over 7 bases. This CDR3 spans 14 amino acids. The germline CDR1 and CDR2 sequences are ENHRY and SYGVKD. V was pared by 6 bases and J by 3 bases, with 4 bases of the junction left unmatched. The CDR3 DNA is TGTGCCATCAGCCCGGGACAGTCTAATGAAAAACTGTTTTTT. It yields the protein CAISPGQSNEKLFF.